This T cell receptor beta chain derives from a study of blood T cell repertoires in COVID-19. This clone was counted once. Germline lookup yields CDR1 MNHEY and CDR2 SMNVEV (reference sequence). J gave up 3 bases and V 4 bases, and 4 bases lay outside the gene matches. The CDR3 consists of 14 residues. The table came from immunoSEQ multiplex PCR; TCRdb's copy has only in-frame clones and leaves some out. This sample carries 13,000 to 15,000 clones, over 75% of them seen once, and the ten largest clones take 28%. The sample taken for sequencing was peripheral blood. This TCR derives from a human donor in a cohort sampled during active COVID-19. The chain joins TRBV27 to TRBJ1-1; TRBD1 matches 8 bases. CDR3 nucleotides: TGTGCCAGCAGTTCTGGACAGGGCTACACTGAAGCTTTCTTT. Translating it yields CASSSGQGYTEAFF.